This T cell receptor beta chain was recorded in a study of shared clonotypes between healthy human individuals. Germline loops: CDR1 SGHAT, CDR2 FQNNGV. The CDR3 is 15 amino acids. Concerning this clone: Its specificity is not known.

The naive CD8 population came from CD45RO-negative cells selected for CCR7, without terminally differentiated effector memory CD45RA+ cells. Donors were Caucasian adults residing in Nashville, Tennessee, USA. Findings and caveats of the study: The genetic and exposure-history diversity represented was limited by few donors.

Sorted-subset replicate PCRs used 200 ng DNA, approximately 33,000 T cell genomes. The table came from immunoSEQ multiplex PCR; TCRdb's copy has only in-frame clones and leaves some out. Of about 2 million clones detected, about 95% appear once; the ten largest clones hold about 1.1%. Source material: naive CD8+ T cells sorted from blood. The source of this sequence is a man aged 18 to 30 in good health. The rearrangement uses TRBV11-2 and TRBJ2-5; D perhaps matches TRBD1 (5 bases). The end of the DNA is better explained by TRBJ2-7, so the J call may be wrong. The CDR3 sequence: CASSSLGQTSSEQYF. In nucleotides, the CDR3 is TGTGCCAGCAGCTCTTTGGGGCAGACCAGCAGCGAGCAGTACTTC.